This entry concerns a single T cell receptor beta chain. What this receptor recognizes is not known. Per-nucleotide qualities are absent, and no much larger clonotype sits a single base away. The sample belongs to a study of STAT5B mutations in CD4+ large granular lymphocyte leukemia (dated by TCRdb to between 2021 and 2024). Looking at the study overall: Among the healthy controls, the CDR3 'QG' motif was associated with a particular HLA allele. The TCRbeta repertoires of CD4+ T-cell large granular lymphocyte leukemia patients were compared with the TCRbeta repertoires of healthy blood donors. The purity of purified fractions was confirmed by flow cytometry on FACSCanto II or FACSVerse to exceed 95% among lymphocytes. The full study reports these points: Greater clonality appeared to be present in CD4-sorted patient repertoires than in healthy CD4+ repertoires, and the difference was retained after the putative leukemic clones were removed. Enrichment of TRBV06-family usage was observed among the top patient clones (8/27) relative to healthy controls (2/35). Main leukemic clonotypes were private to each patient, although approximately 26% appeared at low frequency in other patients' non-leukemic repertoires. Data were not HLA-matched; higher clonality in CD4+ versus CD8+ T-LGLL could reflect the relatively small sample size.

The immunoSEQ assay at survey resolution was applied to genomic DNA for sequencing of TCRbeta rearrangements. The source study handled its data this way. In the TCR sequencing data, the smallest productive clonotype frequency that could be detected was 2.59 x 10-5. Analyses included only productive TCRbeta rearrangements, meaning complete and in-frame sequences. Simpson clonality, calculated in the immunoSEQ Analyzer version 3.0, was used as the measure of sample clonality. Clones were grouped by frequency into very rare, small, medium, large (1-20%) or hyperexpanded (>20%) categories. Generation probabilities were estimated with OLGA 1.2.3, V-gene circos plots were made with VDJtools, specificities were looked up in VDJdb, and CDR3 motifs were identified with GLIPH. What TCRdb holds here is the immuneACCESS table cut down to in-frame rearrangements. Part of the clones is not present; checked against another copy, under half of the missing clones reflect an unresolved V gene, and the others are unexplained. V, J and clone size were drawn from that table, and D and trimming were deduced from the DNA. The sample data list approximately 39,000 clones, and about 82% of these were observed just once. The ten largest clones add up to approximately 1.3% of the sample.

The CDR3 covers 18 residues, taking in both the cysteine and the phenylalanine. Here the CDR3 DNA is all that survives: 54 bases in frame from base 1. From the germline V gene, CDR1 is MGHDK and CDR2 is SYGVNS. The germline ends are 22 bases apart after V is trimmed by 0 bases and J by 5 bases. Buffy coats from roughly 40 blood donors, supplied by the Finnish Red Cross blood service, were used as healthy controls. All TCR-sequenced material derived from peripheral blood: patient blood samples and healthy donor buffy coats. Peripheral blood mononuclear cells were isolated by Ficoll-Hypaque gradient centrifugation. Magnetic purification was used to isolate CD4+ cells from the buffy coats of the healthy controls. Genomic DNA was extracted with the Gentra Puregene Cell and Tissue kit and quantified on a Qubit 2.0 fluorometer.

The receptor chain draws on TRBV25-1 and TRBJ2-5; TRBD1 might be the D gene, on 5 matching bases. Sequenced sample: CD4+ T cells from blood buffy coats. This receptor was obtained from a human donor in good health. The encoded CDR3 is CASSEYGPQGNIEETQYF. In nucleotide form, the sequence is TGTGCCAGCAGTGAATATGGACCCCAGGGAAATATAGAGGAGACCCAGTACTTC.